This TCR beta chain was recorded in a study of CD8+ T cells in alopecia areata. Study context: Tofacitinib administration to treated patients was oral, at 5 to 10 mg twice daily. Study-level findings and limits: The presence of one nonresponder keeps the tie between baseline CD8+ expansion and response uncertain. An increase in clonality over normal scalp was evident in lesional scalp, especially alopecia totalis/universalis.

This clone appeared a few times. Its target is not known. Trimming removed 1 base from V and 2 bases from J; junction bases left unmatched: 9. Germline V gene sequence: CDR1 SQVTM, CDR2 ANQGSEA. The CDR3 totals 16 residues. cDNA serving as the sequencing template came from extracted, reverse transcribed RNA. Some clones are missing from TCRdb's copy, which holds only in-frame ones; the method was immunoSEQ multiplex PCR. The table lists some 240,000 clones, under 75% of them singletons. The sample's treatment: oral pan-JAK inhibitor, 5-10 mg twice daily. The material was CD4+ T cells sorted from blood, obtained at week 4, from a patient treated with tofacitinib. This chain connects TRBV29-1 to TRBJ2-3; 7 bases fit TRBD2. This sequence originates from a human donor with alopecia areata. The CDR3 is CSVEGGERGPTDTQYF. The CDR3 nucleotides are TGCAGCGTTGAAGGGGGGGAGCGGGGACCCACAGATACGCAGTATTTT.